This is a list of T cell receptor beta chains from one sample in a study of identical twins. TCRdb reprocessed the 5' RACE reads via MiXCR and lists one record per CDR3 protein. The repertoire includes hundreds of thousands of distinct CDR3 sequences, around 21% of them detected once, and roughly 4% sits in the top ten. This sample was also put to use in a study of T cells expressing NK-cell markers.

Sequencing was done on a sample of PBMCs. These receptors all come from a woman younger than 35 in good health. CDR3s leave out the opening cysteine and the closing phenylalanine or tryptophan. A D gene is named only where the DNA matches it firmly.

V: TRBV6-1; D: NA; J: TRBJ2-7; CDR3: ASSDNEQY
V: TRBV20-1; D: NA; J: TRBJ2-5; CDR3: SARDRRATEETQY
V: TRBV12-3/TRBV12-4; D: TRBD1; J: TRBJ1-2; CDR3: AVGTGGVQGTGYT
V: TRBV3-1; D: NA; J: TRBJ2-5; CDR3: ATCQGQLTPETQY
V: TRBV20-1; D: NA; J: TRBJ2-7; CDR3: SANSGAYEQY
V: TRBV20-1; D: NA; J: TRBJ1-2; CDR3: SAREDGYNYGYT
V: TRBV6-6; D: TRBD1; J: TRBJ2-7; CDR3: ASRSTGDEQY
V: TRBV11-2; D: NA; J: TRBJ2-4; CDR3: ASSSLGTLDIQY
V: TRBV29-1; D: TRBD1; J: TRBJ1-2; CDR3: SVRPGQADYT
V: TRBV6-2/TRBV6-3; D: TRBD2; J: TRBJ2-3; CDR3: ASSETSGRGDTQY
V: TRBV7-9; D: TRBD2; J: TRBJ2-1; CDR3: ASSSPLAGRSYNEQF
V: TRBV7-2; D: NA; J: TRBJ2-3; CDR3: ASSAIGTDTQY
V: TRBV12-3/TRBV12-4; D: NA; J: TRBJ2-1; CDR3: ATQGSSYNEQF
V: TRBV13; D: NA; J: TRBJ2-1; CDR3: ASSLILGASYNEQF
V: TRBV4-1; D: NA; J: TRBJ1-2; CDR3: ASSQEWGNQQGYT
V: TRBV7-6; D: TRBD1; J: TRBJ2-3; CDR3: ASSLRQGIEDTQY
V: TRBV12-3/TRBV12-4; D: NA; J: TRBJ2-3; CDR3: ASSSTYTDTQY
V: TRBV12-3/TRBV12-4; D: NA; J: TRBJ2-2; CDR3: ASRLDPRGTGELF
V: TRBV30; D: NA; J: TRBJ2-3; CDR3: AWSVHTNTQY
V: TRBV27; D: NA; J: TRBJ1-4; CDR3: ASSSNEKLF
V: TRBV5-5; D: TRBD1; J: TRBJ2-7; CDR3: ASARDRVPYEQY
V: TRBV4-3; D: NA; J: TRBJ1-3; CDR3: ASSQDGGTGNTIY
V: TRBV7-9; D: NA; J: TRBJ1-1; CDR3: ASSPPSRNTEAF
V: TRBV5-8; D: NA; J: TRBJ1-2; CDR3: ASSFAVYGYT
V: TRBV10-3; D: NA; J: TRBJ1-6; CDR3: ATLGGWDSPLH
V: TRBV12-3/TRBV12-4; D: TRBD2; J: TRBJ2-3; CDR3: ASSGGGALDTQY
V: TRBV9; D: NA; J: TRBJ2-3; CDR3: ASSVPHMGTDTQY
V: TRBV20-1; D: NA; J: TRBJ2-1; CDR3: SQTENNEQF
V: TRBV12-3/TRBV12-4; D: NA; J: TRBJ1-5; CDR3: ASSLGAGVGQPQH
V: TRBV14; D: NA; J: TRBJ2-1; CDR3: ASSQVKAASSYNEQF
V: TRBV2; D: NA; J: TRBJ1-2; CDR3: ASSEQRLNGYT
V: TRBV7-3; D: NA; J: TRBJ1-3; CDR3: ASKGAGNTIY
V: TRBV9; D: NA; J: TRBJ1-2; CDR3: ASSVDGGNYGYT
V: TRBV5-5; D: TRBD1; J: TRBJ2-7; CDR3: ASSLVWDSRDEQY
V: TRBV6-1; D: NA; J: TRBJ1-4; CDR3: ASTGSRTNEKLF
V: TRBV25-1; D: TRBD1; J: TRBJ1-6; CDR3: ASSEGGSGGSPLH
V: TRBV20-1; D: NA; J: TRBJ2-3; CDR3: SALHWGSPSTDTQY
V: TRBV20-1; D: NA; J: TRBJ2-3; CDR3: SAEVRGRGDTQY